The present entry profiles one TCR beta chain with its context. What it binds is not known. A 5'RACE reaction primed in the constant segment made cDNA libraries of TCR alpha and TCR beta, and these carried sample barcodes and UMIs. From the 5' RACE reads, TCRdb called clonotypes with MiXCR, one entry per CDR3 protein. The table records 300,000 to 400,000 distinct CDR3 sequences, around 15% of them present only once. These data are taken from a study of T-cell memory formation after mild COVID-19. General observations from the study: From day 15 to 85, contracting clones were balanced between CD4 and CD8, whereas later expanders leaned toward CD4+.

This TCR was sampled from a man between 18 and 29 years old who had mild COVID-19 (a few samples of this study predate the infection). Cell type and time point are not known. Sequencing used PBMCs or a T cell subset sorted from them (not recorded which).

CDR3 DNA sequence: TGCAGCGGGCAGGCTGGGGCCAAGGGTGAGTTCTTC. Amino acid sequence: CSGQAGAKGEFF. The chain combines TRBV29-1 with TRBJ2-1; possible D gene TRBD1, 5 bases. Trimming cost V 7 bases and J 14 bases, with 21 bases left between them. In germline, CDR1 is SQVTM, CDR2 ANQGSEA. The CDR3 is 12 residues long.